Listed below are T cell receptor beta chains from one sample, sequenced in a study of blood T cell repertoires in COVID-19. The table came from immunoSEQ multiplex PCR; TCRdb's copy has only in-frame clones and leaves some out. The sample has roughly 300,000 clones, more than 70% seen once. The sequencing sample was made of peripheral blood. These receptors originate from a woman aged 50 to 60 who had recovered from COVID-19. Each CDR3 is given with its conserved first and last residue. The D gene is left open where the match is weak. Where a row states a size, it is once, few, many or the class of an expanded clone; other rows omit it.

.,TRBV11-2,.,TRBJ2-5,CASSLEKGGETQYF,TGTGCCAGCAGCTTAGAAAAGGGAGGAGAGACCCAGTACTTC
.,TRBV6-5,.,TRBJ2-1,CASRQVVYNEQFF,TGTGCCAGTAGACAGGTTGTCTACAATGAGCAGTTCTTC
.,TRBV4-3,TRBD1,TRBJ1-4,CASSQRTGFSEKLFF,TGCGCCAGCAGCCAAAGGACAGGGTTCAGTGAAAAACTGTTTTTT
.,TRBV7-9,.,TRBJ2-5,CASSLYWGDLEETQYF,TGTGCCAGCAGCTTGTATTGGGGGGACCTTGAAGAGACCCAGTACTTC
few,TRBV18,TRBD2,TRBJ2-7,CASSPSPGQAGKEQYF,TGTGCCAGCTCACCAAGTCCAGGACAAGCGGGGAAGGAGCAGTACTTC
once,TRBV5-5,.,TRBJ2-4,CASSSNRESIQYF,TGTGCCAGCAGCTCAAACAGGGAGAGCATTCAGTACTTC
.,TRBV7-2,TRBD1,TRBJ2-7,CASSPDRGREQYF,TGTGCCAGCAGCCCGGACAGGGGGCGAGAGCAGTACTTC
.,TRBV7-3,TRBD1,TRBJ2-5,CASSVTGTGQETQYF,TGTGCCAGCAGCGTAACCGGGACAGGGCAAGAGACCCAGTACTTC
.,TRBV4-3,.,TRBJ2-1,CASSQDLYNEQFF,TGCGCCAGCAGCCAAGATCTGTACAATGAGCAGTTCTTC
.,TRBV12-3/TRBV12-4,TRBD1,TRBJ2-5,CASRTGLSETQYF,TGTGCCAGCAGGACAGGGTTGTCAGAGACCCAGTACTTC
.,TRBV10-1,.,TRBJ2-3,CASSEPPGDTQYF,TGCGCCAGCAGTGAGCCGCCAGGAGATACGCAGTATTTT
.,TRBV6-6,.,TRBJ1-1,CASSSVGLEAFF,TGTGCCAGCAGCTCGGTGGGCTTAGAAGCTTTCTTT
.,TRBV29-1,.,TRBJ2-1,CSVEKAQVNEQFF,TGCAGCGTTGAAAAGGCTCAGGTCAATGAGCAGTTCTTC
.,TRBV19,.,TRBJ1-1,CATRWGTSFNTEAFF,TGTGCCACTCGGTGGGGGACATCATTTAACACTGAAGCTTTCTTT
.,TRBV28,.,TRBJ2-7,CASSLSGRFGGQDF,TGTGCCAGCAGTTTATCGGGGCGGTTCGGGGGGCAAGACTTC
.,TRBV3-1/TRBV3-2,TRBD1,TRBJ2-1,CASRNGQGRYNEQFF,TGTGCCAGCAGAAATGGACAGGGTCGGTACAATGAGCAGTTCTTC